This TCR beta chain is from a study of OX40 agonist ivuxolimab in advanced cancers. Assay used: immunoSEQ multiplex PCR; TCRdb lists only in-frame clones, some missing. The repertoire has about 22,000 clones, around nine tenths of them found once; the top ten carry roughly 25%. The CDR3 consists of 14 residues. Trimming took off 5 bases at V and 6 bases at J, with 14 bases between the two ends. Germline V gene sequence: CDR1 SQVTM, CDR2 ANQGSEA. Sequencing used CD4+ or CD8+ T cells sorted from blood, obtained in a trial of the OX40 agonist ivuxolimab. The chain carries TRBV29-1 and TRBJ1-6; D gene uncertain. The sequence derives from an adult with an advanced solid tumor such as melanoma, head and neck, liver or kidney cancer. DNA of the CDR3: TGCAGCGTTCGAGACAATGTGGGTAATTCACCCCTCCACTTT. Amino acids: CSVRDNVGNSPLHF.